This T cell receptor beta chain was documented in a study of T cell responses to AZD1222 COVID-19 vaccine. Findings and caveats of the study: Regions left unmutated in variants are reportedly the target of nearly half of spike-specific TCRs. A mostly white British donor set with more females was recruited, and clonal diversity was possibly underestimated.

This CDR3 comprises 15 residues. Trimming removed 6 bases from V and 0 bases from J, with 12 bases in between. Germline assignment: CDR1 SGHAT and CDR2 FQNNGV. Comment on this clone: The antigen is unknown.

The assay was immunoSEQ multiplex PCR, and TCRdb's table has in-frame clones only and misses some. The sample includes around 140,000 clones, roughly 92% seen only once; the top ten take about 10%. The chain couples TRBV11-2 to TRBJ1-3, with D unclear. The source material was peripheral blood, sampled 28 days after the second AZD1222 dose. This clonotype was obtained from an adult who received the AZD1222 COVID-19 vaccine. For the CDR3, the DNA is TGTGCCAGCAGGCCCGGAATGAGCTCTGGAAACACCATATATTTT. This encodes CASRPGMSSGNTIYF. The whole variable domain, filled in from reference TRBV11-2 and TRBJ1-3, reads EAGVAQSPRYKIIEKRQSVAFWCNPISGHATLYWYQQILGQGPKLLIQFQNNGVVDDSQLPKDRFSAERLKGVDSTLKIQPAKLEDSAVYLCASRPGMSSGNTIYFGEGSWLTVV.